This entry describes one T cell receptor beta chain. Its specificity is unknown. The CDR3 is 14 residues long. V shed 9 bases and J shed 4 bases, with 18 bases lying between them. Germline CDR1 MGHRA, CDR2 YSYEKL. The data derive from a study of T-cell memory formation after mild COVID-19. Study summary: For the most part, TCR clusters were specific to one donor.

Study observations and caveats: Contracting CD4+ clones sat mainly in CM and EM; CD8+ in EMRA.

Employing constant-segment primers, 5'RACE generated TCR alpha and TCR beta cDNA libraries bearing sample barcodes and UMIs. TCRdb re-called the 5' RACE reads through MiXCR, storing one row per CDR3 protein. The table shows around 80,000 distinct CDR3 sequences, with 9.5% to 15% occurring only once. The clonotype originates from a man younger than 35 who had mild COVID-19 (a few samples of this study predate the infection). Cell type and time point are not known. The V call is TRBV4-1, the J call TRBJ1-2, with D possibly TRBD1 on 6 matching bases. Specimen: PBMCs or a T cell subset sorted from them (not recorded which). CDR3 residues: CASHEQGVGYGYTF. CDR3 DNA: TGCGCCAGTCACGAACAGGGAGTCGGCTATGGCTACACCTTC.